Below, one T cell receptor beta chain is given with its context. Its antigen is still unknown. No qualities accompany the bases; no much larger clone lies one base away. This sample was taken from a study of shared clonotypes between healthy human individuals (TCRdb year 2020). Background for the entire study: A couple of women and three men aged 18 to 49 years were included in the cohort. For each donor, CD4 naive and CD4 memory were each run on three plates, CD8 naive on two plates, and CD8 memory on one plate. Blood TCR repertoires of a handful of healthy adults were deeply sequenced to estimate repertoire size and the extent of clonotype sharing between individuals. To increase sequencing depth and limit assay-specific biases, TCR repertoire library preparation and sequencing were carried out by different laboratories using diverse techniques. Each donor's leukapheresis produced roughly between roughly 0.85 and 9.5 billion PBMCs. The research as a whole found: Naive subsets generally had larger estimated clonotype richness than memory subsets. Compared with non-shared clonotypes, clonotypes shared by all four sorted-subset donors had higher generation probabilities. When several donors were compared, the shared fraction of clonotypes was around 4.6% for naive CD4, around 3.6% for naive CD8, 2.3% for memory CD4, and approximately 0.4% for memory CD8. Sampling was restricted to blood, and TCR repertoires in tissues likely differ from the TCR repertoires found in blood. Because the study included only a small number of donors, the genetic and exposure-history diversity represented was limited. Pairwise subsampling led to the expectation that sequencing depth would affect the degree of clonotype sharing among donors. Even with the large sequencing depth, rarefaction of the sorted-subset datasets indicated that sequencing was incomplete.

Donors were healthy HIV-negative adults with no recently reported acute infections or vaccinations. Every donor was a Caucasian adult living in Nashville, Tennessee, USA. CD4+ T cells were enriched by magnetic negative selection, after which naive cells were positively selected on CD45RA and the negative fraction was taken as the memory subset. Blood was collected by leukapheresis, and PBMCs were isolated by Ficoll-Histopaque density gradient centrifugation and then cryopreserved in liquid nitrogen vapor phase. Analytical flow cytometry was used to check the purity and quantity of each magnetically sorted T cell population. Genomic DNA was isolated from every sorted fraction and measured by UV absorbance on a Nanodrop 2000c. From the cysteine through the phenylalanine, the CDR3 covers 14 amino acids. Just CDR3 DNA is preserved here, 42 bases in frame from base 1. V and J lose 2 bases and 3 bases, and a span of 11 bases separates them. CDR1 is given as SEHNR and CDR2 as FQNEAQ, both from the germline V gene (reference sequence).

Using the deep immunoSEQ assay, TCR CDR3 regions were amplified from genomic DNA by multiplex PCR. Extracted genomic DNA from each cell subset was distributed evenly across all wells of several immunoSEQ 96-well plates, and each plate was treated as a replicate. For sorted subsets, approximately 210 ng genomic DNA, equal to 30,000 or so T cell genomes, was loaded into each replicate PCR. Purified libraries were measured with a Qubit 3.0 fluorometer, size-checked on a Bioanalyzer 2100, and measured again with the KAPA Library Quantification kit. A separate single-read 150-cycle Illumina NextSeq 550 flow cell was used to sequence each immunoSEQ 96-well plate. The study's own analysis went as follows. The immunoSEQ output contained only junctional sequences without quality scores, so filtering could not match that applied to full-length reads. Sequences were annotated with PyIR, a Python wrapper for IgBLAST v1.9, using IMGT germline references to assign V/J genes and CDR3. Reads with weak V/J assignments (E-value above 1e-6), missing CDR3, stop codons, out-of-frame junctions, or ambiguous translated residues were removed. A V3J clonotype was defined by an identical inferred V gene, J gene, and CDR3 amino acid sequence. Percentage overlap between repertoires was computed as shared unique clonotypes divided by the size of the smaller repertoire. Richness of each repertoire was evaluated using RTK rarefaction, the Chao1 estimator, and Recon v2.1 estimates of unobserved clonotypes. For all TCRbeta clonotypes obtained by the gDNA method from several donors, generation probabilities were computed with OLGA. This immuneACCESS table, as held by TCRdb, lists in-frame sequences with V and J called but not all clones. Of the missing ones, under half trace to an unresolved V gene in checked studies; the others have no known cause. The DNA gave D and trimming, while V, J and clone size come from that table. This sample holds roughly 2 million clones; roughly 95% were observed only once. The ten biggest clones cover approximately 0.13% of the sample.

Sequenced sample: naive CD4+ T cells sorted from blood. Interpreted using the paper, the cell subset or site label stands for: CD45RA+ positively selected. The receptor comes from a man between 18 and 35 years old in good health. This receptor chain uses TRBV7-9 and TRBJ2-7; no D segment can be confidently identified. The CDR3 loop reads CASSLWELDYEQYF. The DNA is TGTGCCAGCAGCTTATGGGAACTGGACTACGAGCAGTACTTC.